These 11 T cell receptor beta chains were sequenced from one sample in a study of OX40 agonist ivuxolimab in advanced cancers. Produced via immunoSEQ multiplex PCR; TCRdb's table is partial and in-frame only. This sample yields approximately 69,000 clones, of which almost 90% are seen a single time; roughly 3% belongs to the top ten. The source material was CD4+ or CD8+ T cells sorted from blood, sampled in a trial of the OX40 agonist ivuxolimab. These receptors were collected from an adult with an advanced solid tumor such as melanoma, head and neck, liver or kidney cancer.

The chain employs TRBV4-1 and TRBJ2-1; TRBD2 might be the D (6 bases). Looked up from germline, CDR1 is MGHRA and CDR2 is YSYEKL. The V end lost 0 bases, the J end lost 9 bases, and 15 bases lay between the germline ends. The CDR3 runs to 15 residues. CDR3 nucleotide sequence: TGCGCCAGCAGCCAAGATCGAGGGAGGACTCTTGAGCAGTTCTTC. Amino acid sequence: CASSQDRGRTLEQFF.

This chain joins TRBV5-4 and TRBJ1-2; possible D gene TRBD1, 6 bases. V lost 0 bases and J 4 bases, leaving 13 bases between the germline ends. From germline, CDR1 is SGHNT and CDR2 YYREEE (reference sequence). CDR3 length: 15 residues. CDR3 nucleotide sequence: TGTGCCAGCAGCTTGGCCGGACAGCTATTCTATGGCTACACCTTC. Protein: CASSLAGQLFYGYTF. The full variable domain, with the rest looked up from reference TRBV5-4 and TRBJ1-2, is ETGVTQSPTHLIKTRGQQVTLRCSSQSGHNTVSWYQQALGQGPQFIFQYYREEENGRGNFPPRFSGLQFPNYSSELNVNALELDDSALYLCASSLAGQLFYGYTFGSGTRLTVV.

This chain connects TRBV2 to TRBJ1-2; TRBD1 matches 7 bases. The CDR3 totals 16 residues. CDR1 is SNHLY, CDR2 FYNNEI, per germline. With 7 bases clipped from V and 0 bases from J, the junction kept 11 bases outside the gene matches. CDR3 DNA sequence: TGTGCCAGCACTCGACAGGGCCGCTCTTCTAACTATGGCTACACCTTC. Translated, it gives CASTRQGRSSNYGYTF.

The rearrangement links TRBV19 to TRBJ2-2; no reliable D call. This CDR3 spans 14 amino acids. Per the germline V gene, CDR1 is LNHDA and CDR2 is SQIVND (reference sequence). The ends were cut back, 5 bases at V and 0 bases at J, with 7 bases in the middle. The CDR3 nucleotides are TGTGCCAGTAGTCGTCTAACGAACACCGGGGAGCTGTTTTTT. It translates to CASSRLTNTGELFF.

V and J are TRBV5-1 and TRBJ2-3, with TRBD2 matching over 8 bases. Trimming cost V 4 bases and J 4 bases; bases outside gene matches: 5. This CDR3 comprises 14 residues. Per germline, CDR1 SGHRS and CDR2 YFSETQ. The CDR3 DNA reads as TGCGCCAGCAGCCCTTCCGGGGGGGCAGATACGCAGTATTTT. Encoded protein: CASSPSGGADTQYF.

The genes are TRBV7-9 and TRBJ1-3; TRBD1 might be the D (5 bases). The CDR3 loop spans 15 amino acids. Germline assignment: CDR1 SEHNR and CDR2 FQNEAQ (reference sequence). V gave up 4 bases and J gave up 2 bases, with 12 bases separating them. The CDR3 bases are TGTGCCAGCAGCTCCCAGGGTGGGGCTGGAAACACCATATATTTT. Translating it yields CASSSQGGAGNTIYF. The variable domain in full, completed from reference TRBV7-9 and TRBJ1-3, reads DTGVSQNPRHKITKRGQNVTFRCDPISEHNRLYWYRQTLGQGPEFLTYFQNEAQLEKSRLLSDRFSAERPKGSFSTLEIQRTEQGDSAMYLCASSSQGGAGNTIYFGEGSWLTVV.

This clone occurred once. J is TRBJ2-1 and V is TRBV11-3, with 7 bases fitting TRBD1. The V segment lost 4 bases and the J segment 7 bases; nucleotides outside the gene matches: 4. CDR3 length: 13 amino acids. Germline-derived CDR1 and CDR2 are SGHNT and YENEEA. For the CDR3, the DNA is TGTGCCAGCAGCTCAACAGGGGTAAATGAGCAGTTCTTC. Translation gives CASSSTGVNEQFF.

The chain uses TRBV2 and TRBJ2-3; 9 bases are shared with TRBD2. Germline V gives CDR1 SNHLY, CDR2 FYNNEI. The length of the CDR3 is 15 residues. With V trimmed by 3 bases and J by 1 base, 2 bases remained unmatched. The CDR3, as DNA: TGTGCCAGCAGTGAGGGCGGGAGGGGCACAGATACGCAGTATTTT. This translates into CASSEGGRGTDTQYF.

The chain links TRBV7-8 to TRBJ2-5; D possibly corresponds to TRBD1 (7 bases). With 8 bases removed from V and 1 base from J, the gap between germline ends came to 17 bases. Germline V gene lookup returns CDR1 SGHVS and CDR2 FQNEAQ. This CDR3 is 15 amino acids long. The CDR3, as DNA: TGTGCCAGCGGAGGGACAGAATTATTCCAAGAGACCCAGTACTTC. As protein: CASGGTELFQETQYF.

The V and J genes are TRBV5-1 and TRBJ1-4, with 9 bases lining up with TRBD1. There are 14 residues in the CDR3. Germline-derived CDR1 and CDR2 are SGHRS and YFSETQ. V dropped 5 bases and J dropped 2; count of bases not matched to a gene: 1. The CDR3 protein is CASRTGGTNEKLFF. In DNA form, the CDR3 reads TGCGCCAGCAGGACAGGGGGGACTAATGAAAAACTGTTTTTT.

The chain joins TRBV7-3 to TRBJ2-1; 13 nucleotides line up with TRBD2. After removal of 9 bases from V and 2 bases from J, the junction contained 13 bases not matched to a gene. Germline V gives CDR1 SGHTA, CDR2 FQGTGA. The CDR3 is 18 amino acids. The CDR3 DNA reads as TGTGCCAGTAGCGAAACTAGCGGGGGGGTGGTGACCTACAATGAGCAGTTCTTC. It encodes CASSETSGGVVTYNEQFF.